The sequence of this TCR beta chain was determined in a study of T cell clonotyping in hematopoietic cell transplantation. The wider study: Cytoreduction preceded collection of pretransplant recipient samples.

Some clones are missing from TCRdb's copy, which holds only in-frame ones; the method was immunoSEQ multiplex PCR. The repertoire holds roughly 10,000 clones, with about 92% as singletons. Trimming stripped 6 bases from V and 5 bases from J, with 17 bases between. The CDR3 length is 14 residues. Germline CDR1 reads SEHNR; CDR2 reads FQNEAQ (reference sequence). The time point here: recipient sample about 28 days before transplant, after cytoreduction. V usage is TRBV7-9 and J usage is TRBJ2-7, with TRBD1 as a possible D gene (6 bases). This TCR was recovered from a woman aged 40 to 50 with acute myeloid leukemia. Some clones in this sample may be carry-over from other donors' samples. The sample in question was peripheral blood mononuclear cells, obtained before stem cell transplant. The CDR3 protein is CASSSPRDNHEQYF. Here the CDR3 DNA reads TGTGCCAGCAGTTCCCCCCGGGACAACCACGAGCAGTACTTC.